This TCR beta chain was obtained from a study of T cells in Graves' hyperthyroidism and ophthalmopathy. Study findings and constraints: Ophthalmopathy, as predicted by the model, came a median approximately 5.9 months after the prediction.

Trimming removed 0 bases at V and 2 bases at J, with 5 bases between. From germline, CDR1 is DFQATT and CDR2 SNEGSKA (reference sequence). This CDR3 has 13 residues. Exclusion of a patient resulted from uncontrolled infection, other autoimmune disease, pregnancy or lactation. Only a few counts were recorded for this clonotype. Its target is not known. Amplified TCR beta CDR3 regions derived from RNA transcripts. The HTBI set primed first-round TCR CDR3 RT-PCR. Each CDR3 protein gets one entry after TCRdb re-called the multiplex PCR reads with MiXCR. The sample has around 520,000 distinct CDR3 sequences, around 15% seen once.

The chain has TRBV20-1 and TRBJ2-1; D gene unclear. The TCR originated in a woman aged 40 to 55 with Graves' hyperthyroidism. The sequencing sample was made of blood. The CDR3 DNA sequence: TGCAGTGCTAGAGAAGTCGCCTACAATGAGCAGTTCTTC. Its translation: CSAREVAYNEQFF.